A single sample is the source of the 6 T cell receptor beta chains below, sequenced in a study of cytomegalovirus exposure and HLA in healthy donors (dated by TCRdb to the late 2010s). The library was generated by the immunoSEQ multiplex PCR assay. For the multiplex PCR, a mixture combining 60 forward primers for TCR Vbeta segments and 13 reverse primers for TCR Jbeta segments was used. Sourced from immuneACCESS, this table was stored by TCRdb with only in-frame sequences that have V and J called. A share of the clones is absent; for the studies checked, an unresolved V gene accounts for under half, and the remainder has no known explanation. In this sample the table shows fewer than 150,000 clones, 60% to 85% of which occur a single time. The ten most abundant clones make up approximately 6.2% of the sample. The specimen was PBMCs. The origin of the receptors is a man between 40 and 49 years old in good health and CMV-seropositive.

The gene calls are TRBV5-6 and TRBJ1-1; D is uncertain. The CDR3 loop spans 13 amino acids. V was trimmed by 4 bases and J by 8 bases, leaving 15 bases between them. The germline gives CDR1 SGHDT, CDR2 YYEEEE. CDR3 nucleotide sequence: TGTGCCAGCAGCCAAATGGACGGACTAGAAGCTTTCTTT. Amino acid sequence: CASSQMDGLEAFF.

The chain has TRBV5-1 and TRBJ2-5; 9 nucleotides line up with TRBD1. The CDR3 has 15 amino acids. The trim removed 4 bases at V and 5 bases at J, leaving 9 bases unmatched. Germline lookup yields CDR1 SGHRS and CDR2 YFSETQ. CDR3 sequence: CASSAPTGGLETQYF. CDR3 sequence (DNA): TGCGCCAGCAGCGCGCCGACAGGGGGTTTGGAGACCCAGTACTTC. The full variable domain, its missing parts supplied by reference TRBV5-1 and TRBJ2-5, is KAGVTQTPRYLIKTRGQQVTLSCSPISGHRSVSWYQQTPGQGLQFLFEYFSETQRNKGNFPGRFSGRQFSNSRSEMNVSTLELGDSALYLCASSAPTGGLETQYFGPGTRLLVL.

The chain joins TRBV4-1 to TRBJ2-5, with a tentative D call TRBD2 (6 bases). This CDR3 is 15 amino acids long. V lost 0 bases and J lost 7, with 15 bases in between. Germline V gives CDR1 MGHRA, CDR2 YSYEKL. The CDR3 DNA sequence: TGCGCCAGCAGCCAAGAGGAGGGCAGGGAAAGGACCCAGTACTTC. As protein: CASSQEEGRERTQYF.

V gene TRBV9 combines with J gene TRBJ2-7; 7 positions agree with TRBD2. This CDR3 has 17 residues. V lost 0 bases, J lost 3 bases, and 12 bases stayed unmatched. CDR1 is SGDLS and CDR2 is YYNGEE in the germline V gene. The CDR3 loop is CASSVGLGGRKDYEQYF. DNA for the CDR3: TGTGCCAGCAGCGTAGGTCTGGGAGGGCGAAAGGACTACGAGCAGTACTTC.

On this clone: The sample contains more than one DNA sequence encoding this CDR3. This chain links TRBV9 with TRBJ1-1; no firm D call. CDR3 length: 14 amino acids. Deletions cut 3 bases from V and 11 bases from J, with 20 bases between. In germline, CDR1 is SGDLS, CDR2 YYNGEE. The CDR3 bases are TGTGCCAGCAGCGCGGGCCCGACCGGGGAGACGGCTTTCTTT. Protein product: CASSAGPTGETAFF.

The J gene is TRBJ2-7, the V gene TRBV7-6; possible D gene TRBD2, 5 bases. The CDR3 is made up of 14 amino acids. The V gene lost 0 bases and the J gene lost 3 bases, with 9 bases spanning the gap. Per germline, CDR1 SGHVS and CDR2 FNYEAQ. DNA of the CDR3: TGTGCCAGCAGCTTAGCATTTGGGAGCTACGAGCAGTACTTC. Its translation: CASSLAFGSYEQYF.